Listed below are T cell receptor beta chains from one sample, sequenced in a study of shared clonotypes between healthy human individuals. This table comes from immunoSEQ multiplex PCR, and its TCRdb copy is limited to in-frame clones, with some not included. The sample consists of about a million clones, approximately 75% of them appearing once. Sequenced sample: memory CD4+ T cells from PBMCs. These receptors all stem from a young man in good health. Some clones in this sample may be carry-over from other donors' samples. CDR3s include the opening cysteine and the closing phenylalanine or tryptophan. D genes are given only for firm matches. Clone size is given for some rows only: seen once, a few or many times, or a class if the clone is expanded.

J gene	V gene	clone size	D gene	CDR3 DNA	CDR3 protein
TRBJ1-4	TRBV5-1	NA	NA	TGCGCCAGCAGCTTATGGGACCCAAACCGGGAAAAACTGTTTTTT	CASSLWDPNREKLFF
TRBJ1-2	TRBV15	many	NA	TGTGCCACCAGCAGAGACGACGGACCTCGCTATGGCTACACCTTC	CATSRDDGPRYGYTF
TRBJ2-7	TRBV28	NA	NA	TGTGCCAGCAGTCTGACAGGCTACGAGCAGTACTTC	CASSLTGYEQYF
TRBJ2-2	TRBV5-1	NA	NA	TGCGCCAGCAGCTTGGGGTCCGGTGGGGACACCGGGGAGCTGTTTTTT	CASSLGSGGDTGELFF
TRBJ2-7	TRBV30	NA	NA	TGTGCCTGGCAGCCTGTTGGAGCAGGGGACTACGAGCAGTACTTC	CAWQPVGAGDYEQYF
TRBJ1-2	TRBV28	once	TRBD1	TGTGCCAGCAGTCCTCGGCAGGGGGCGACCTATGGCTACACCTTC	CASSPRQGATYGYTF
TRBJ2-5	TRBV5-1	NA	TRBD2	TGCGCCAGCAGCCTACTAGCGAACCAAGAGACCCAGTACTTC	CASSLLANQETQYF
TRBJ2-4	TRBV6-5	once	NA	TGTGCCAGCAGGGACCGAAACATTCAGTACTTC	CASRDRNIQYF
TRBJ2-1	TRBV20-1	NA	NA	TGCAGTGCCCCAAGCTATGTTGAGCAGTTCTTC	CSAPSYVEQFF
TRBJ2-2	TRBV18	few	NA	TGTGCCAGCTCACGACGGGACTTAAGGGGCACCGGGGAGCTGTTTTTT	CASSRRDLRGTGELFF
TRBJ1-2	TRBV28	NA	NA	TGTGCCAGCAGTGTCGGATCGGCTAACTATGGCTACACCTTC	CASSVGSANYGYTF
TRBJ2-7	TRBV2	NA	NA	TGTGCCAGCAGGGCTAGATGGTCCTACGAGCAGTACTTC	CASRARWSYEQYF
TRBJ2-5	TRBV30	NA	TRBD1	TGTGCCTGGAGTGTACGGACAGGGGCCGAGACCCAGTACTTC	CAWSVRTGAETQYF
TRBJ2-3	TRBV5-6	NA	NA	TGTGCCAGCAGCGAGGGTGGTTTCGGCACAGATACGCAGTATTTT	CASSEGGFGTDTQYF
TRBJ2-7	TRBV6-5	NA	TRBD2	TGTGCCTCCGCCCCGGGAGGCTCCTACGAGCAGTACTTC	CASAPGGSYEQYF
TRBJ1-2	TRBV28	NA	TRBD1	TGTGCCAGCAGTCCCGCGGTGACAGGGGGCTCGGAAAGCTTC	CASSPAVTGGSESF
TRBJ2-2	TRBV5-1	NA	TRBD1	TGCGCCAGCACCCAACGGACAGGAAGGAAGGTAGCCGGGGAGCTGTTTTTT	CASTQRTGRKVAGELFF
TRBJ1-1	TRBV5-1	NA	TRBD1	TGCGCCAGCAGCCTCGACAGGGCTTGGGAAGCTTTCTTT	CASSLDRAWEAFF
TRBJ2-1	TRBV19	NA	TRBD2	TGTGCCAGTAGTCATTTAGCGGGAGTAACCTACAATGAGCAGTTCTTC	CASSHLAGVTYNEQFF
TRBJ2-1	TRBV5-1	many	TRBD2	TGCGCCAGCAGCTTGACTAGCGGTTCCAATGAGCAGTTCTTC	CASSLTSGSNEQFF
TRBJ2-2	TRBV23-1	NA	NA	TGCGCCAGCAGTCACACGAACGGGTCCTCGAACACCGGGGAGCTGTTTTTT	CASSHTNGSSNTGELFF
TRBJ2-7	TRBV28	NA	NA	TGTGCCAGCAGTTTATCAGGGGACGAGCAGTACTTC	CASSLSGDEQYF
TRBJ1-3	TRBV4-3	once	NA	TGCGCCAGCAGCCAAGATCGACAAGCTGGAAACACCATATATTTT	CASSQDRQAGNTIYF
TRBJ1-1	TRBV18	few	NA	TGTGCCAGCTCACCAATGGGGAAAGAGCTTGGCACTGAAGCTTTCTTT	CASSPMGKELGTEAFF
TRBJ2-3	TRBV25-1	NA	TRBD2	TGTGCCAGCAGTTGGACTAGCGGGAGCGGCACAGATACGCAGTATTTT	CASSWTSGSGTDTQYF
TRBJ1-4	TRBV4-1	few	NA	TGCGCCAGCAGCCCCTCTCGGGGGGTTAGGGATGAAAAACTGTTTTTT	CASSPSRGVRDEKLFF
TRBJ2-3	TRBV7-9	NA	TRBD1	TGCGCCAGCAGCCAAGGGACAGGGGTAGATACGCAGTATTTT	CASSQGTGVDTQYF
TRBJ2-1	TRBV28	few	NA	TGTGCCAGCAGTTTATTGTCGGGGTCCTACAATGAGCAGTTCTTC	CASSLLSGSYNEQFF
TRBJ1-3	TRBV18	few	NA	TGTGCCAGCTCACCGAACACGATCCGCTCTGGAAACACCATATATTTT	CASSPNTIRSGNTIYF